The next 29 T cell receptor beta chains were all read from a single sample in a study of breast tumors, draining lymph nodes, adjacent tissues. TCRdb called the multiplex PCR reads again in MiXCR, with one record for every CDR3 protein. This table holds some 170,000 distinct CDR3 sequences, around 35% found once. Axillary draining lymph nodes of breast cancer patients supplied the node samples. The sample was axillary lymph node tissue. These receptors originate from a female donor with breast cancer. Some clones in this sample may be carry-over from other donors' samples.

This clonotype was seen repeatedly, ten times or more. The CDR3 DNA is TGTGCCAGCTCCCTAGCGGGAAGAGGGACCGGGGAGCTGTTTTTT. Translated: CASSLAGRGTGELFF. The genes are TRBV9 and TRBJ2-2; 9 bases are shared with TRBD2. With V trimmed by 7 bases and J by 5 bases, 9 bases remained unmatched. The germline gives CDR1 SGDLS, CDR2 YYNGEE. The CDR3 is made up of 15 amino acids.

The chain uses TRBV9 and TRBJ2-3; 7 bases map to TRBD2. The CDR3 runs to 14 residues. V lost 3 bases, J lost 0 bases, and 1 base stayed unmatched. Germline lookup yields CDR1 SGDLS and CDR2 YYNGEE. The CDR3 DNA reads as TGTGCCAGCAGCGAGGGAGGGAGCACAGATACGCAGTATTTT. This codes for CASSEGGSTDTQYF.

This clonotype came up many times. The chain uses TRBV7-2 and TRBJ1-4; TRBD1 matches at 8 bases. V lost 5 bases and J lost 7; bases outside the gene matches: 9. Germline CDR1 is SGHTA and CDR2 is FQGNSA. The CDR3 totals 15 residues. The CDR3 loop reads CASSRQGLALEKLFF. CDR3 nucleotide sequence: TGTGCCAGCAGCCGACAGGGGTTGGCCCTTGAAAAACTGTTTTTT.

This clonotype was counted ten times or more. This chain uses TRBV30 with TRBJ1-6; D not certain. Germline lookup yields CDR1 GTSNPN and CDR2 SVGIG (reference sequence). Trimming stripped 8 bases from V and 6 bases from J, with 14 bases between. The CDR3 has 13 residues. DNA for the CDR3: TGTGCCGGTTCCGGGGAAAGTAATTCACCCCTCCACTTT. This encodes CAGSGESNSPLHF.

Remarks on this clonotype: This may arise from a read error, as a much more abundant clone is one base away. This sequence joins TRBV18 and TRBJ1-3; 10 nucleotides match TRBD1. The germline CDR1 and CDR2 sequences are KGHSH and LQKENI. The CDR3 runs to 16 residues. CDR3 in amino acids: CASSRRTGGSGSTIYF. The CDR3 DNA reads TGTGCCAGCTCACGAAGGACAGGGGGTTCTGGAAGCACCATATATTTT.

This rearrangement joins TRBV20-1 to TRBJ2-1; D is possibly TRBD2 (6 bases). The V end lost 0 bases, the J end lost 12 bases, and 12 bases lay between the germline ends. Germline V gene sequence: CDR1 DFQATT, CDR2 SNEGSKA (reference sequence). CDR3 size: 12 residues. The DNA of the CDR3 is TGCAGTGCTAGAGATCCGGGAGTAAGGCAGTTCTTC. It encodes CSARDPGVRQFF.

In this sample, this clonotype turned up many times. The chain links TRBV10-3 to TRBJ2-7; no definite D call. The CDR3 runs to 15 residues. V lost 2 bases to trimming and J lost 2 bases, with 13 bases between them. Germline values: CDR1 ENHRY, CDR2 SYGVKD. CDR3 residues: CAISETAGKTYEQYF. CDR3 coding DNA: TGTGCCATCAGTGAGACGGCAGGAAAGACCTACGAGCAGTACTTC.

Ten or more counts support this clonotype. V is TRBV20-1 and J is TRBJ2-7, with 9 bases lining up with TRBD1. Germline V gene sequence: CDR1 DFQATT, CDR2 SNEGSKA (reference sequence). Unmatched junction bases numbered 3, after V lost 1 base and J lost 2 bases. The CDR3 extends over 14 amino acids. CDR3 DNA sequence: TGCAGTGCTAGAGGACAGGGGGAAACCTACGAGCAGTACTTC. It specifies CSARGQGETYEQYF.

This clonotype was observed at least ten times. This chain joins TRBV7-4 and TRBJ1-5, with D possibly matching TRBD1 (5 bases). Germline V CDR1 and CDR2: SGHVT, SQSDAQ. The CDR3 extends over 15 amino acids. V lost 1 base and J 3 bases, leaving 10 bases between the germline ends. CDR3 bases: TGTGCCAGCAGCTTAGTCCGACAGCCCAATCAGCCCCAGCATTTT. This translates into CASSLVRQPNQPQHF.

CDR3 in amino acids: CSASRTDTQYF. Written as DNA, the CDR3 is TGCAGTGCTAGCCGGACAGATACGCAGTATTTT. V usage is TRBV20-1 and J usage is TRBJ2-3; D not resolved. Deletions cut 3 bases from V and 3 bases from J, with 4 bases between. Germline loops: CDR1 DFQATT, CDR2 SNEGSKA (reference sequence). The CDR3 is made up of 11 amino acids.

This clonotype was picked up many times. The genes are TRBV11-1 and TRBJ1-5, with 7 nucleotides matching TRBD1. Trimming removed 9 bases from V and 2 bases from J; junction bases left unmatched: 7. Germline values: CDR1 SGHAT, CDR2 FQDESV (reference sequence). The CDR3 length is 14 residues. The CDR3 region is CARGDGTGNQPQHF. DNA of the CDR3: TGTGCCAGGGGTGACGGGACAGGCAATCAGCCCCAGCATTTT.

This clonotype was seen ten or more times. CDR3 coding DNA: TGTGCCAGCTCACCTGCCGGGACAGGGAACACCGGGGAGCTGTTTTTT. As protein: CASSPAGTGNTGELFF. The gene calls are TRBV18 and TRBJ2-2, with 8 bases matching TRBD1. V trimming: 3 bases; J trimming: 1 base; junction bases outside the gene matches: 4. CDR1 is KGHSH, CDR2 LQKENI, per germline. The CDR3 spans 16 residues. The whole variable domain, remainder taken from reference TRBV18 and TRBJ2-2, is NAGVMQNPRHLVRRRGQEARLRCSPMKGHSHVYWYRQLPEEGLKFMVYLQKENIIDESGMPKERFSAEFPKEGPSILRIQQVVRGDSAAYFCASSPAGTGNTGELFFGEGSRLTVL.

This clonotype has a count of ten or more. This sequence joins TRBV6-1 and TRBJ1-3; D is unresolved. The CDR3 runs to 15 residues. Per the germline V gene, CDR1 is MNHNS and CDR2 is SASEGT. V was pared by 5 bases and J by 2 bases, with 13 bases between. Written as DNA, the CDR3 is TGTGCCAGCAGTACGGAGGGAAATACTGGAAACACCATATATTTT. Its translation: CASSTEGNTGNTIYF.

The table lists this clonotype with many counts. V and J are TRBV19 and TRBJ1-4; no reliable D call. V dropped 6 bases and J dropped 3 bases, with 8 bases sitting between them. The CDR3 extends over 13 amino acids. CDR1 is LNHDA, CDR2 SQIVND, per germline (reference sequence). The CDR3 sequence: CASRPGPNEKLFF. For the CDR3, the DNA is TGTGCCAGTAGACCCGGACCTAATGAAAAACTGTTTTTT.

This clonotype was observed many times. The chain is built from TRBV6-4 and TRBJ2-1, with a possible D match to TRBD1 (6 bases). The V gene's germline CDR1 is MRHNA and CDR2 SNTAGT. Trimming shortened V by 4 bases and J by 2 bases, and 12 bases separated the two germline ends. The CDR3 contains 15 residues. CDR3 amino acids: CASSVYEGAYNEQFF. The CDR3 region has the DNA TGTGCCAGCAGTGTTTATGAGGGGGCCTACAATGAGCAGTTCTTC.

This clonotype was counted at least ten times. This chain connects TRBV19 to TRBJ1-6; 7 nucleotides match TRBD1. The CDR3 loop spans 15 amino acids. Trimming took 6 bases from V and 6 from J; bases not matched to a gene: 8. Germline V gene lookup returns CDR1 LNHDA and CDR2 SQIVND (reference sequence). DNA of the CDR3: TGTGCCAGTAGCCGACAGGGCTGGGGTAATTCACCCCTCCACTTT. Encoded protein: CASSRQGWGNSPLHF.

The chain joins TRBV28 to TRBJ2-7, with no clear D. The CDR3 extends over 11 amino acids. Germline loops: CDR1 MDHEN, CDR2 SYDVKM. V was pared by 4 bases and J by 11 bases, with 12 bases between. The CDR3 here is CASSSPTKEYF. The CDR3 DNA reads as TGTGCCAGCAGTTCGCCGACGAAGGAGTACTTC. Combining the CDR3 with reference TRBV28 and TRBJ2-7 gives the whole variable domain DVKVTQSSRYLVKRTGEKVFLECVQDMDHENMFWYRQDPGLGLRLIYFSYDVKMKEKGDIPEGYSVSREKKERFSLILESASTNQTSMYLCASSSPTKEYFGPGTRLTVT.

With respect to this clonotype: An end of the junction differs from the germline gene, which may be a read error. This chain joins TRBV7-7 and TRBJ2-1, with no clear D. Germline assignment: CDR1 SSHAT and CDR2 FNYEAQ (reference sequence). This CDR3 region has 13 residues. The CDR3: CASSSTLYNEQFF. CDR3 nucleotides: TGTGCTAGCAGCTCGACTCTTTACAATGAGCAGTTCTTC.

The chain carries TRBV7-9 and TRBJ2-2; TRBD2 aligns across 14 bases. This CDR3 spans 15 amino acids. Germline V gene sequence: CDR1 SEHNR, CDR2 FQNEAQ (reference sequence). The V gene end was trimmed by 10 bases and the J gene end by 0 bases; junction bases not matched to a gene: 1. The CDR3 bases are TGTGCCACGGGACTAGCGGGGGCGAACACCGGGGAGCTGTTTTTT. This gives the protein CATGLAGANTGELFF.

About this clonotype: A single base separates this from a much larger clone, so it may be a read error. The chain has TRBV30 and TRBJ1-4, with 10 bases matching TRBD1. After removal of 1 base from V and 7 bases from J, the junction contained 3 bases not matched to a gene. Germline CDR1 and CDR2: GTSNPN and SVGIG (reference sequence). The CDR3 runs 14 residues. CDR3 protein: CAWSATGGIEKLFF. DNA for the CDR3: TGTGCCTGGAGTGCGACAGGGGGCATTGAAAAACTGTTTTTT.

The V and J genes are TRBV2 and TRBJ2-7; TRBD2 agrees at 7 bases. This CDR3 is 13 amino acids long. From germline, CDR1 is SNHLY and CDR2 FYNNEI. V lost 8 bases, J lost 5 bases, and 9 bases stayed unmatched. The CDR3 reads CASPGGILDEQYF. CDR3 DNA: TGTGCCAGCCCCGGGGGGATCCTAGACGAGCAGTACTTC.

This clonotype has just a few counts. The CDR3 loop is CASTYLPPGLAGSANTGELFF. The CDR3 DNA reads as TGTGCCAGCACCTACCTCCCCCCCGGACTAGCGGGGAGCGCGAACACCGGGGAGCTGTTTTTT. The chain joins TRBV2 to TRBJ2-2, with 12 bases fitting TRBD2. Per germline, CDR1 SNHLY and CDR2 FYNNEI. V trimming: 7 bases; J trimming: 0 bases; junction bases outside the gene matches: 18. This CDR3 comprises 21 residues.

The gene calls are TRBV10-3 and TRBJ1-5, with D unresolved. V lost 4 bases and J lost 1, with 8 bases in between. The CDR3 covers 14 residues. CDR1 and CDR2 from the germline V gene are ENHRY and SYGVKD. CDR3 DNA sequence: TGTGCCATCAGTGGGTTCCCCAGCAATCAGCCCCAGCATTTT. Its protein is CAISGFPSNQPQHF.

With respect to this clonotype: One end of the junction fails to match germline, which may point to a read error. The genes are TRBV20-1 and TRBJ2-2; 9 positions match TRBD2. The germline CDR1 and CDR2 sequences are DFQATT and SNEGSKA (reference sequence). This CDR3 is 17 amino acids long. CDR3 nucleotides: TGCAGTGCCCCCGCTTCACTAGCGGGTGCGAACACCCGGGAGCTGTTTTTT. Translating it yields CSAPASLAGANTRELFF.

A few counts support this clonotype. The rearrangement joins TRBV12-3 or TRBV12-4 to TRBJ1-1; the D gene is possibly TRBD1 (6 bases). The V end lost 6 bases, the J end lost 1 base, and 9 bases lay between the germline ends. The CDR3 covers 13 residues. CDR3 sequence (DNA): TGTGCCAGCAGGCAAGGGGGGAACACTGAAGCTTTCTTT. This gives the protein CASRQGGNTEAFF.

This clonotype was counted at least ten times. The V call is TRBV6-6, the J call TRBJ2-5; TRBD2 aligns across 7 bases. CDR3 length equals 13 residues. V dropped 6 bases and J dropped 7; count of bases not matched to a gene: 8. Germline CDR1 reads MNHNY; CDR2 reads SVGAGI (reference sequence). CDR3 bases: TGTGCCAGCAGCTTAGCGGGTCGGGGGACCCAGTACTTC. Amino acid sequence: CASSLAGRGTQYF.

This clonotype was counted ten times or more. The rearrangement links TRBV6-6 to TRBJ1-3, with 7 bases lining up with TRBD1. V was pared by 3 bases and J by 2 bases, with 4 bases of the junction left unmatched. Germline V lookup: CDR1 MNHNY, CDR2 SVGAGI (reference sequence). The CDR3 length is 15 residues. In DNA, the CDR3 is TGTGCCAGCAGTTATACGACAGGGACTGGAAACACCATATATTTT. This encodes CASSYTTGTGNTIYF.

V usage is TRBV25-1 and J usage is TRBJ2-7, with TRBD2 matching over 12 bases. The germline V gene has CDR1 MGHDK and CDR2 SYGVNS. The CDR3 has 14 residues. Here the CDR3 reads CARQLAGGPYEQYF. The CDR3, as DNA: TGTGCTAGGCAACTAGCGGGAGGCCCCTACGAGCAGTACTTC.

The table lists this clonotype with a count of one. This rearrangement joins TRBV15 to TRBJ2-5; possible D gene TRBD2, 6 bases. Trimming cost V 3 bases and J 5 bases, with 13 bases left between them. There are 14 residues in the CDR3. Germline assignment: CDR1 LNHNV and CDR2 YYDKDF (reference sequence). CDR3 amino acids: CATSSGTEGETQYF. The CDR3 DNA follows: TGTGCCACCAGCAGTGGAACGGAGGGGGAGACCCAGTACTTC. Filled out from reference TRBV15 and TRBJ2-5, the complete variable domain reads DAMVIQNPRYQVTQFGKPVTLSCSQTLNHNVMYWYQQKSSQAPKLLFHYYDKDFNNEADTPDNFQSRRPNTSFCFLDIRSPGLGDTAMYLCATSSGTEGETQYFGPGTRLLVL.